The 23 T cell receptor beta chains presented below share a single source sample, sequenced in a study of OX40 agonist ivuxolimab in advanced cancers. Generated by immunoSEQ multiplex PCR, the TCRdb table keeps only in-frame clones and is missing some. The sample shows more than 65,000 clones, approximately 88% of them seen only once. Sample: CD4+ or CD8+ T cells sorted from blood, taken in a trial of the OX40 agonist ivuxolimab. The receptor set was obtained from an adult with an advanced solid tumor such as melanoma, head and neck, liver or kidney cancer.

The chain employs TRBV15 and TRBJ2-7; 9 nucleotides match TRBD2. The germline V gene has CDR1 LNHNV and CDR2 YYDKDF (reference sequence). V gave up 6 bases and J gave up 3 bases; unmatched junction bases: 6. This CDR3 has 14 amino acids. The CDR3 spells CATRGGGGGYEQYF. Written as DNA, the CDR3 is TGTGCCACCAGAGGCGGGGGGGGCGGCTACGAGCAGTACTTC.

The chain combines TRBV5-1 with TRBJ2-5, with 7 bases lining up with TRBD1. Unmatched junction bases numbered 5, after V lost 1 base and J lost 2 bases. This CDR3 has 15 amino acids. Germline V CDR1 and CDR2: SGHRS, YFSETQ. CDR3 nucleotide sequence: TGCGCCAGCAGCTTGCCCCTGACAGGGCAAGAGACCCAGTACTTC. Protein sequence: CASSLPLTGQETQYF.

This chain connects TRBV11-2 to TRBJ2-3; D is unclear. Between the trimmed V and J ends, which lost 7 bases and 3 bases, there was a span of 8 bases. CDR1 is SGHAT and CDR2 is FQNNGV in the germline V gene. The CDR3 spans 12 residues. The CDR3 loop is CASTPGTDTQYF. The CDR3 DNA reads TGTGCCAGCACCCCCGGTACAGATACGCAGTATTTT.

Concerning this clone: The junction shows a germline mismatch at one end, possibly a read error. The chain is built from TRBV2 and TRBJ2-7; 7 nucleotides agree with TRBD1. CDR1 and CDR2 (germline): SNHLY, FYNNEI. There are 15 residues in the CDR3. The CDR3 DNA follows: TGTGCCAGCAGGGAAGGACAGGCCCGCTCCTACGAGCAGTACTTC. This sequence encodes CASREGQARSYEQYF.

This chain connects TRBV27 to TRBJ2-1, with 11 bases aligning to TRBD2. The CDR3 length is 15 residues. Germline V gives CDR1 MNHEY, CDR2 SMNVEV (reference sequence). Trimming cost V 3 bases and J 4 bases; bases outside gene matches: 2. This CDR3 is CASSFLAGGYNEQFF. The CDR3, as DNA: TGTGCCAGCAGTTTCCTAGCGGGGGGATACAATGAGCAGTTCTTC.

The V and J genes are TRBV14 and TRBJ1-1; D possibly corresponds to TRBD1 (6 bases). The ends were cut back, 2 bases at V and 3 bases at J, with 19 bases in the middle. Germline assignment: CDR1 SGHDN and CDR2 FVKESK. The CDR3 runs to 17 residues. The CDR3 protein is CASSQSGPRGFYTEAFF. The CDR3 bases are TGTGCCAGCAGCCAATCTGGACCCAGGGGATTTTACACTGAAGCTTTCTTT.

This clone was counted a single time. The genes are TRBV7-8 and TRBJ2-6; perhaps TRBD1 as D (6 bases). Between the trimmed V and J ends, which lost 5 bases and 3 bases, there was a span of 11 bases. The CDR3 length is 15 residues. Germline V CDR1 and CDR2: SGHVS, FQNEAQ. CDR3 loop: CASSGHRDGANVLTF. CDR3 sequence (DNA): TGTGCCAGCAGCGGACACAGGGATGGGGCCAACGTCCTGACTTTC.

The V call is TRBV7-3, the J call TRBJ2-1; 7 nucleotides line up with TRBD2. The CDR3 loop spans 15 amino acids. The germline V gene has CDR1 SGHTA and CDR2 FQGTGA. V was clipped by 5 bases and J by 1 base; unmatched bases: 5. The CDR3 DNA reads as TGTGCCAGCAGCCTCACTAGCGAGTCCTACAATGAGCAGTTCTTC. It is translated as CASSLTSESYNEQFF.

The chain uses TRBV19 and TRBJ1-6, with unresolved D. V lost 2 bases and J lost 2, with 10 bases in between. The CDR3 covers 16 residues. The V gene's germline CDR1 is LNHDA and CDR2 SQIVND (reference sequence). The CDR3 region is CASSIWTETYNSPLHF. The DNA of the CDR3 is TGTGCCAGTAGTATATGGACGGAAACCTATAATTCACCCCTCCACTTT.

The rearrangement links TRBV19 to TRBJ2-3, with 8 nucleotides matching TRBD1. The CDR3 runs to 14 residues. The germline CDR1 and CDR2 sequences are LNHDA and SQIVND (reference sequence). The V gene end was trimmed by 6 bases and the J gene end by 4 bases; junction bases not matched to a gene: 6. The CDR3 loop is CASRPGQVADTQYF. The CDR3, as DNA: TGTGCCAGTAGACCGGGACAGGTTGCAGATACGCAGTATTTT.

The chain has TRBV5-1 and TRBJ2-1; the D gene is possibly TRBD1 (6 bases). Trimming took 2 bases from V and 0 from J, leaving 15 bases between them. Germline CDR1 reads SGHRS; CDR2 reads YFSETQ. This CDR3 is 17 amino acids long. The CDR3, as DNA: TGCGCCAGCAGCTTAAAGACAGGCGCTAGCTCCTACAATGAGCAGTTCTTC. Its protein product is CASSLKTGASSYNEQFF.

The chain links TRBV5-1 to TRBJ1-4; possible D gene TRBD1, 5 bases. The CDR3 length is 16 residues. V shed 2 bases and J shed 7 bases, with 18 bases lying between them. From germline, CDR1 is SGHRS and CDR2 YFSETQ. CDR3 amino acids: CASSFNTGLIGEKLFF. DNA of the CDR3: TGCGCCAGCAGCTTCAATACAGGACTGATCGGTGAAAAACTGTTTTTT. Looking up the rest from reference TRBV5-1 and TRBJ1-4 gives the full variable domain: KAGVTQTPRYLIKTRGQQVTLSCSPISGHRSVSWYQQTPGQGLQFLFEYFSETQRNKGNFPGRFSGRQFSNSRSEMNVSTLELGDSALYLCASSFNTGLIGEKLFFGSGTQLSVL.

The chain couples TRBV6-4 to TRBJ2-7; no definite D call. V dropped 6 bases and J dropped 5 bases, with 5 bases sitting between them. The CDR3 spans 10 residues. The V gene's germline CDR1 is MRHNA and CDR2 SNTAGT. CDR3 region: CASSEDEQYF. The CDR3 DNA follows: TGTGCCAGCAGCGAAGACGAGCAGTACTTC.

A single count supports this clone. The rearrangement uses TRBV10-3 and TRBJ2-5, with D perhaps TRBD1 (5 bases). V lost 5 bases and J 2 bases, leaving 12 bases between the germline ends. The CDR3 is made up of 14 amino acids. CDR1 and CDR2 (germline): ENHRY, SYGVKD. CDR3 in amino acids: CAISLKAGQETQYF. The CDR3 coding sequence is TGTGCCATCAGTCTAAAAGCAGGGCAAGAGACCCAGTACTTC.

Only one count was recorded for this clone. The gene calls are TRBV2 and TRBJ1-2, with D hard to call. CDR1 is SNHLY, CDR2 FYNNEI, per germline. V lost 4 bases and J lost 8, with 17 bases in between. There are 14 residues in the CDR3. The CDR3 nucleotides are TGTGCCAGCAGTGCCGAAGGACCCTATGGGGGCTACACCTTC. As protein: CASSAEGPYGGYTF.

This chain joins TRBV2 and TRBJ1-2, with D hard to call. V shed 4 bases and J shed 2 bases, with 11 bases lying between them. The CDR3 runs 14 residues. Looked up from germline, CDR1 is SNHLY and CDR2 is FYNNEI. CDR3 amino acids: CASSVGSRNYGYTF. CDR3 sequence (DNA): TGTGCCAGCAGTGTTGGTAGTCGGAACTATGGCTACACCTTC.

The J gene is TRBJ2-3, the V gene TRBV10-3; 13 positions agree with TRBD2. V dropped 5 bases and J dropped 3; count of bases not matched to a gene: 2. This CDR3 comprises 15 residues. CDR1 and CDR2 from the germline V gene are ENHRY and SYGVKD. This CDR3 is CAISPTSGGTDTQYF. CDR3 sequence (DNA): TGTGCCATCAGTCCGACTAGCGGGGGGACAGATACGCAGTATTTT.

This clone has a handful of counts. The CDR3: CAWTGTVHSYGYTF. The CDR3 coding sequence is TGTGCCTGGACCGGGACAGTCCACTCCTATGGCTACACCTTC. The chain combines TRBV30 with TRBJ1-2, with TRBD1 matching 7 bases. The CDR3 runs to 14 residues. Germline CDR1 GTSNPN, CDR2 SVGIG (reference sequence). The V and J ends lost 4 bases and 4 bases, in that order; junction bases with no gene match: 9.

The chain couples TRBV6-5 to TRBJ2-6, with D unclear. V lost 0 bases, J lost 3 bases, and 9 bases lay in between. The CDR3 covers 16 residues. Germline V gives CDR1 MNHEY, CDR2 SVGAGI. Written as DNA, the CDR3 is TGTGCCAGCAGTTACTCCCCAGCCCGTGGGGCCAACGTCCTGACTTTC. Protein: CASSYSPARGANVLTF.

The gene calls are TRBV18 and TRBJ1-1; D gene uncertain. V lost 3 bases and J lost 1, with 3 bases in between. Per the germline V gene, CDR1 is KGHSH and CDR2 is LQKENI. CDR3 size: 12 residues. The CDR3 reads CASSPSNTEAFF. CDR3 nucleotides: TGTGCCAGCTCACCTTCGAACACTGAAGCTTTCTTT.

This clone was counted between two and nine times. This chain uses TRBV11-2 with TRBJ1-1, with unresolved D. CDR3 length: 12 residues. V was trimmed by 1 base and J by 11 bases, leaving 11 bases between them. Germline assignment: CDR1 SGHAT and CDR2 FQNNGV. The CDR3 protein is CASSLGRVGAFF. In DNA, the CDR3 is TGTGCCAGCAGCTTAGGAAGGGTCGGGGCTTTCTTT.

The chain is built from TRBV9 and TRBJ1-2; D remains ambiguous. Trimming removed 0 bases from V and 3 bases from J, with 6 bases in between. There are 13 residues in the CDR3. Germline V gene lookup returns CDR1 SGDLS and CDR2 YYNGEE. For the CDR3, the DNA is TGTGCCAGCAGCGTAGCCGGGCACTATGGCTACACCTTC. This encodes CASSVAGHYGYTF.

The CDR3 sequence: CASSITSGEPNEQFF. The CDR3 DNA is TGTGCCAGTAGTATAACTAGCGGGGAACCCAATGAGCAGTTCTTC. The chain carries TRBV19 and TRBJ2-1; 10 bases fit TRBD2. V gave up 2 bases and J gave up 6 bases; unmatched junction bases: 4. The V gene's germline CDR1 is LNHDA and CDR2 SQIVND (reference sequence). CDR3 length equals 15 residues.